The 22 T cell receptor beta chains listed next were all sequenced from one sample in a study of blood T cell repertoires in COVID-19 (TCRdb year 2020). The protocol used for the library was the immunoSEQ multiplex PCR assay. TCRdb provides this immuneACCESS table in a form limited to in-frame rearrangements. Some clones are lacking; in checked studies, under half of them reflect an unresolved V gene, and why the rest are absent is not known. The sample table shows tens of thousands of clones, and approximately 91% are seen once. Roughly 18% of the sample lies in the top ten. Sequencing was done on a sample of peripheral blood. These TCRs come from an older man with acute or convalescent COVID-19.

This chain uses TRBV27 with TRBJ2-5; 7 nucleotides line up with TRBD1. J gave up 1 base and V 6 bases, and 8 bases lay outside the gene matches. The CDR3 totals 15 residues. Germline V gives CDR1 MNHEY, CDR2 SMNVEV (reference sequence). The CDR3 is CASSPSGDSQETQYF. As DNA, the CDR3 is TGTGCCAGCAGCCCTTCCGGGGACAGCCAAGAGACCCAGTACTTC.

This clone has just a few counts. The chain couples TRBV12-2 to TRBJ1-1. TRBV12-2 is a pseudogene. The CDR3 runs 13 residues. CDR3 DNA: TGTGCAAGTCGCCTTTTATTAAACACTGAAGCTTTCTTT. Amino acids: CASRLLLNTEAFF.

CDR3 amino acids: CSVGRFTEAFF. Written as DNA, the CDR3 is TGCAGCGTTGGGCGGTTCACTGAAGCTTTCTTT. The rearrangement uses TRBV29-1 and TRBJ1-1; D is unresolved. Trimming stripped 4 bases from V and 4 bases from J, with 7 bases between. The CDR3 spans 11 residues. Germline loops: CDR1 SQVTM, CDR2 ANQGSEA. The full variable domain, its missing parts supplied by reference TRBV29-1 and TRBJ1-1, is SAVISQKPSRDICQRGTSLTIQCQVDSQVTMMFWYRQQPGQSLTLIATANQGSEATYESGFVIDKFPISRPNLTFSTLTVSNMSPEDSSIYLCSVGRFTEAFFGQGTRLTVV.

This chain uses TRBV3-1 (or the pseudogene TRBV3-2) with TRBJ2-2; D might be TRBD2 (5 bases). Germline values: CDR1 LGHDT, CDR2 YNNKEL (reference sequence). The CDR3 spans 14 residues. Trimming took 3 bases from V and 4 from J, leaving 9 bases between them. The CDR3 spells CASSHGLGTGELFF. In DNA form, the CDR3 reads TGTGCCAGCAGCCATGGACTCGGCACCGGGGAGCTGTTTTTT.

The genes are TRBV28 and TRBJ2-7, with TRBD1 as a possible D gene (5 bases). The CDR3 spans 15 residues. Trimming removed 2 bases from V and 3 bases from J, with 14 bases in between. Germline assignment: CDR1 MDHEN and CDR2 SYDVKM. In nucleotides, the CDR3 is TGTGCCAGCAGTTTAATGGGGCAGGGTGGCTACGAGCAGTACTTC. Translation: CASSLMGQGGYEQYF.

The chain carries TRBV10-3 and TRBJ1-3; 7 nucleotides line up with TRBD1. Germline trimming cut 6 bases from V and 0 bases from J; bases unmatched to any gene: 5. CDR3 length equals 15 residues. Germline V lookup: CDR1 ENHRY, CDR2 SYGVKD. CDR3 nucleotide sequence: TGTGCCATCAGGGGGGGACAGAGCTCTGGAAACACCATATATTTT. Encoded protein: CAIRGGQSSGNTIYF.

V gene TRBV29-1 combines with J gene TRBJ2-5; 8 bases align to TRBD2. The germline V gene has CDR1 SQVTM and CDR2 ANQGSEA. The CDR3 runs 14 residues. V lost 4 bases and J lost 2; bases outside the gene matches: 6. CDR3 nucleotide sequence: TGCAGCGTTGGGGGTAGCGGGATACAAGAGACCCAGTACTTC. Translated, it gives CSVGGSGIQETQYF.

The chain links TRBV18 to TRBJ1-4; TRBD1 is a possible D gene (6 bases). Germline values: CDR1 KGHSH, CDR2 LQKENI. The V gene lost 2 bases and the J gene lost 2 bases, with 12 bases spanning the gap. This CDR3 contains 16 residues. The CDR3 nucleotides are TGTGCCAGCTCACCAGCGGCCCAGGGGACTAATGAAAAACTGTTTTTT. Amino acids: CASSPAAQGTNEKLFF.

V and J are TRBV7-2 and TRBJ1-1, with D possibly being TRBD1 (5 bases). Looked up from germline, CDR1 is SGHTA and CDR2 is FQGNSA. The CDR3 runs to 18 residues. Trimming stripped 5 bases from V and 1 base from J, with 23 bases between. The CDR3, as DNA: TGTGCCAGCAGCCCCGGCGGGGGTAATAGTATAAGGAACACTGAAGCTTTCTTT. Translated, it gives CASSPGGGNSIRNTEAFF.

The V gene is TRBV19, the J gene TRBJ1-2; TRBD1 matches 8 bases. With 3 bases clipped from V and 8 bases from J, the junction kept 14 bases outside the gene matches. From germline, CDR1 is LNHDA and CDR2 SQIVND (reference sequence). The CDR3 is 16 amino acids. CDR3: CASSIIRQGPNWGYTF. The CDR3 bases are TGTGCCAGTAGTATCATCAGACAGGGGCCTAACTGGGGCTACACCTTC.

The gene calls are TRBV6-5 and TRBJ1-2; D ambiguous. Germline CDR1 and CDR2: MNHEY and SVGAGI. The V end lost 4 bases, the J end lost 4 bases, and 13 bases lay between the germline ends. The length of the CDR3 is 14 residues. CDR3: CASSLKTGSYGYTF. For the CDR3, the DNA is TGTGCCAGCAGTTTAAAAACGGGGAGCTATGGCTACACCTTC.

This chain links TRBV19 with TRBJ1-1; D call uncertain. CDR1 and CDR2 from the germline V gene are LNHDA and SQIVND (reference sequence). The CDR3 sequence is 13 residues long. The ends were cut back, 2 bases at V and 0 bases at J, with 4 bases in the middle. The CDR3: CASSITVNTEAFF. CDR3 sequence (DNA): TGTGCCAGTAGTATAACGGTGAACACTGAAGCTTTCTTT.

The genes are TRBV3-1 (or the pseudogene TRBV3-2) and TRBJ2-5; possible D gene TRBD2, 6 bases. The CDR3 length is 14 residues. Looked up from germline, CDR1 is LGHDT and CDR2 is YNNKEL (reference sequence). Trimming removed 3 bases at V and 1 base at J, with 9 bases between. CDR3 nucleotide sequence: TGTGCCAGCAGCCACGGGAGACTCCAAGAGACCCAGTACTTC. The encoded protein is CASSHGRLQETQYF.

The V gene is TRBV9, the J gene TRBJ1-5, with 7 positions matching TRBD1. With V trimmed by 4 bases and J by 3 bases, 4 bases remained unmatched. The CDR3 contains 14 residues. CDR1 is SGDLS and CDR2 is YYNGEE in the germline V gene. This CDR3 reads CASSKGQINQPQHF. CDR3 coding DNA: TGTGCCAGCAGCAAGGGACAGATCAATCAGCCCCAGCATTTT.

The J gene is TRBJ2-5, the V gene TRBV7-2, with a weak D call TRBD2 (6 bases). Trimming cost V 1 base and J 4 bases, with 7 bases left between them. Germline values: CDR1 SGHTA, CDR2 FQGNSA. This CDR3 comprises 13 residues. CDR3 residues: CASSLEAGETQYF. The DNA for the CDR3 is TGTGCCAGCAGCTTAGAAGCGGGAGAGACCCAGTACTTC.

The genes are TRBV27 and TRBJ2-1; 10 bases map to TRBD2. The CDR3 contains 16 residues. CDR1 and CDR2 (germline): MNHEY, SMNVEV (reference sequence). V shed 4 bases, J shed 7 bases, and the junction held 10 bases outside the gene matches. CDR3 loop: CASSWGLEAGGNEQFF. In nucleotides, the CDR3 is TGTGCCAGCAGTTGGGGCCTGGAAGCGGGAGGGAATGAGCAGTTCTTC.

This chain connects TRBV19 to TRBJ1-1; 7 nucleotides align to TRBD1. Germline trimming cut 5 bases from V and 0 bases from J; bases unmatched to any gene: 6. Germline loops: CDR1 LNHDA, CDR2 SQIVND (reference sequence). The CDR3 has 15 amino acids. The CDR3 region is CASSGRDRMNTEAFF. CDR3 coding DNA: TGTGCCAGTAGTGGCCGGGACAGAATGAACACTGAAGCTTTCTTT.

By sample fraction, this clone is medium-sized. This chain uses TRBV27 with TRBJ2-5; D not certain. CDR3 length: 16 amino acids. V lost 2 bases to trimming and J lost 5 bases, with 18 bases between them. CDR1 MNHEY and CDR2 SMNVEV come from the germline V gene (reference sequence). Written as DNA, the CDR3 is TGTGCCAGCAGTTTAGACTCATCCTGGTCTACGGAGACCCAGTACTTC. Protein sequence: CASSLDSSWSTETQYF.

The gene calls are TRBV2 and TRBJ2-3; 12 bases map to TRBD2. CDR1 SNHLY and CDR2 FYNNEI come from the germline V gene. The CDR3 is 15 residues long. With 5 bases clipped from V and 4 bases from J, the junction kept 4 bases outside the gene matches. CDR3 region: CASSPTSGSADTQYF. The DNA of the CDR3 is TGTGCCAGCAGTCCGACTAGCGGGAGCGCAGATACGCAGTATTTT.

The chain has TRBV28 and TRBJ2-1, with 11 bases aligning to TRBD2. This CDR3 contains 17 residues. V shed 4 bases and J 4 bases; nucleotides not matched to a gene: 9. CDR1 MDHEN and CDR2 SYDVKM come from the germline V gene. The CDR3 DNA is TGTGCCAGCAGTTCGAGCACGGGACTAGCGGATTACAATGAGCAGTTCTTC. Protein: CASSSSTGLADYNEQFF.

The CDR3 sequence is CASSLQERRGAEGYTF. The CDR3 DNA reads TGCGCCAGCAGCCTACAAGAGAGAAGGGGCGCGGAGGGCTACACCTTC. This chain connects TRBV4-3 to TRBJ1-2; maybe TRBD1 (5 bases). This CDR3 region has 16 residues. Trimming removed 4 bases at V and 8 bases at J, with 23 bases between. Germline V gene lookup returns CDR1 LGHNA and CDR2 YSLEER.

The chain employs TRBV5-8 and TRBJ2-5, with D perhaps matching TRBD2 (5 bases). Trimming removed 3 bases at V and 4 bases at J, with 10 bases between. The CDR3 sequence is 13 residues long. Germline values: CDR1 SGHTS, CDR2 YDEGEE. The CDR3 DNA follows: TGTGCCAGCAGCTGGCGGGCCCCAGAGACCCAGTACTTC. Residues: CASSWRAPETQYF.